This TCR beta chain derives from a study of molecular identifiers for immune sequencing clone quantification. Between the trimmed V and J ends, which lost 4 bases and 3 bases, there was a span of 13 bases. The CDR3 consists of 14 residues. Germline V lookup: CDR1 SGHDT, CDR2 YYEEEE. One entry per CDR3 protein, called by TCRdb with MiXCR from the PCR reads. Of some 100,000 distinct CDR3 sequences listed, under 40% are singletons. This clonotype occurred many times. Sequenced material: naive CD8+ T cells from blood, with Jurkat cell RNA spiked in. The subset is: FACS-sorted CD8+CD4-CCR7+CD45RA+ naive T cells. This sequence was found in a human donor in good health. Some libraries in this study had Jurkat cell RNA spiked in. The chain uses TRBV5-6 and TRBJ1-1; no clear D gene. The CDR3 protein is CASSATDGYTEAFF. For the CDR3, the DNA is TGTGCCAGCAGCGCTACAGACGGTTACACTGAAGCTTTCTTT.